The clone carrying this T cell receptor (beta chain) was observed a few times. The record originates from a study of T-cell memory formation after mild COVID-19. Study as a whole: Largely, TCR clusters stayed within a single donor.

TCRdb processed the 5' RACE reads anew with MiXCR; each CDR3 protein has one entry. The sample consists of roughly 170,000 distinct CDR3 sequences, under 20% of them appearing once. Germline V gives CDR1 SGHRS, CDR2 YFSETQ. This CDR3 has 17 residues. The J segment lost 4 bases and the V segment lost 1 base, leaving 8 bases of the junction unmatched. The sample comprised PBMCs or a T cell subset sorted from them (not recorded which). This clonotype was obtained from a man aged 18-30 years who had mild COVID-19 (a few samples of this study predate the infection). Cell type and time point are not known. The genes are TRBV5-1 and TRBJ2-1, with 10 bases fitting TRBD1. The CDR3 DNA reads TGCGCCAGCAGCTTGTCCCCGGGGACAGGGGTATACAATGAGCAGTTCTTC. Encoded protein: CASSLSPGTGVYNEQFF.